This TCR beta chain was recovered during a study of shared clonotypes between healthy human individuals. The data were produced by immunoSEQ multiplex PCR, yet TCRdb's version contains in-frame clones alone and is incomplete. The table shows roughly 2.4 million clones, with approximately 96% occurring only once. Germline assignment: CDR1 MNHEY and CDR2 SVGAGI. The CDR3 covers 13 residues. V lost 6 bases and J lost 6; bases outside the gene matches: 3. Sequencing was done on a sample of naive CD4+ T cells sorted from blood. Subset: CD45RA+ positively selected. The receptor's source is a man between 18 and 29 years old in good health. The J gene is TRBJ2-4, the V gene TRBV6-5; 9 bases align to TRBD1. CDR3 bases: TGTGCCAGCAGCACAGGGGGCCCAAACATTCAGTACTTC. Protein sequence: CASSTGGPNIQYF.